One sample yielded the 26 T cell receptor beta chains listed below, sequenced in a study of CD8 T cells in Susac syndrome. With random hexamers, reverse transcription was performed on about 0.5 to 1 ug of RNA. MiXCR, run by TCRdb on the immunoSEQ multiplex PCR reads, gives a single entry per CDR3 protein. The profile covers under 200,000 distinct CDR3 sequences, with around 94% appearing a single time and 0.1% to 0.13% taken by the ten largest. The source material was CD4+ T cells from PBMCs. The receptor source for this set is a human donor with Susac syndrome.

The V call is TRBV9, the J call TRBJ2-7, with unresolved D. V lost 0 bases and J 6 bases, leaving 13 bases between the germline ends. The germline CDR1 and CDR2 sequences are SGDLS and YYNGEE. CDR3 length: 14 amino acids. As DNA, the CDR3 is TGTGCCAGCAGCGTAGCCCGGCATGATGGCGAGCAGTACTTC. Protein product: CASSVARHDGEQYF. Complete variable domain (other parts from reference TRBV9 and TRBJ2-7): DSGVTQTPKHLITATGQRVTLRCSPRSGDLSVYWYQQSLDQGLQFLIQYYNGEERAKGNILERFSAQQFPDLHSELNLSSLELGDSALYFCASSVARHDGEQYFGPGTRLTVT.

The rearrangement uses TRBV7-9 and TRBJ2-7; D call uncertain. The CDR3 runs to 13 residues. V was clipped by 5 bases and J by 6 bases, with 14 bases between them. CDR1 SEHNR and CDR2 FQNEAQ come from the germline V gene (reference sequence). This chain's CDR3 is CASSPVGGGEQYF. In DNA form, the CDR3 reads TGTGCCAGCAGCCCGGTAGGCGGCGGCGAGCAGTACTTC.

The gene calls are TRBV20-1 and TRBJ2-3; 12 bases agree with TRBD2. Germline CDR1 and CDR2: DFQATT and SNEGSKA (reference sequence). Unmatched junction bases numbered 2, after V lost 0 bases and J lost 1 base. This CDR3 comprises 16 residues. The CDR3 loop reads CSARDWTSGGTDTQYF. CDR3 nucleotide sequence: TGCAGTGCTAGAGATTGGACTAGCGGGGGCACAGATACGCAGTATTTT.

The gene calls are TRBV27 and TRBJ1-2, with D hard to call. Germline CDR1 reads MNHEY; CDR2 reads SMNVEV (reference sequence). This CDR3 has 12 amino acids. V shed 5 bases and J shed 4 bases, with 8 bases lying between them. The CDR3 DNA follows: TGTGCCAGCAGTCCTGAGGGCTATGGCTACACCTTC. Its protein is CASSPEGYGYTF.

The rearrangement joins TRBV29-1 to TRBJ1-1, with 9 bases that match TRBD1. This CDR3 spans 16 amino acids. The V gene's germline CDR1 is SQVTM and CDR2 ANQGSEA. V was clipped by 2 bases and J by 7 bases; unmatched bases: 14. For the CDR3, the DNA is TGCAGCGTTGAAAAGATGGGACAGGGTTTCCTTATTGAAGCTTTCTTT. Its translation: CSVEKMGQGFLIEAFF.

This clonotype was seen once. The chain is built from TRBV29-1 and TRBJ2-6, with 7 bases identical to TRBD1. Trimming took 6 bases from V and 0 from J; bases not matched to a gene: 11. Germline V gives CDR1 SQVTM, CDR2 ANQGSEA. The CDR3 sequence is 17 residues long. CDR3 in amino acids: CSVVVGTVSSGANVLTF. In DNA form, the CDR3 reads TGCAGCGTCGTCGTAGGGACAGTTAGCTCTGGGGCCAACGTCCTGACTTTC.

This clonotype was counted a single time. The chain couples TRBV7-3 to TRBJ2-3, with TRBD2 matching over 9 bases. CDR3 length: 15 amino acids. V dropped 4 bases and J dropped 3; count of bases not matched to a gene: 5. CDR1 is SGHTA, CDR2 FQGTGA, per germline. The chain's CDR3 is CASSSSGGPTDTQYF. CDR3 DNA: TGTGCCAGCAGCTCCAGCGGGGGGCCGACAGATACGCAGTATTTT.

The chain links TRBV5-1 to TRBJ1-2; D remains unclear. The CDR3 totals 12 residues. The germline V and J ends were trimmed by 4 bases and 8 bases, with 12 bases remaining between them. Germline V gives CDR1 SGHRS, CDR2 YFSETQ. The CDR3 bases are TGCGCCAGCAGCATAGATGCGTCAGGCTACACCTTC. Residues: CASSIDASGYTF.

This chain uses TRBV7-2 with TRBJ2-7; D is unclear. Germline lookup yields CDR1 SGHTA and CDR2 FQGNSA. The CDR3 has 14 residues. Trimming took 1 base from V and 4 from J, leaving 11 bases between them. CDR3 protein: CASSLGGRVYEQYF. The CDR3 coding sequence is TGTGCCAGCAGCTTAGGCGGCAGAGTTTACGAGCAGTACTTC.

The chain uses TRBV25-1 and TRBJ2-5; TRBD1 is a possible D gene (6 bases). Trimming stripped 5 bases from V and 2 bases from J, with 9 bases between. CDR3 length: 13 residues. From germline, CDR1 is MGHDK and CDR2 SYGVNS. The CDR3 sequence: CASSLGAQETQYF. The DNA for the CDR3 is TGTGCCAGCAGTTTGGGGGCACAAGAGACCCAGTACTTC.

The rearrangement links TRBV12-3 or TRBV12-4 to TRBJ2-3; 7 bases match TRBD1. J gave up 3 bases and V 2 bases, and 5 bases lay outside the gene matches. CDR3 length: 15 residues. The CDR3 region is CASSLMGRGTDTQYF. The CDR3 DNA reads TGTGCCAGCAGTTTAATGGGCAGGGGGACAGATACGCAGTATTTT.

The chain couples TRBV19 to TRBJ1-2, with 8 bases fitting TRBD1. This CDR3 is built from 14 residues. Germline-derived CDR1 and CDR2 are LNHDA and SQIVND (reference sequence). Trimming removed 5 bases from V and 2 bases from J; junction bases left unmatched: 4. The CDR3 spells CASSPRTGNYGYTF. The CDR3 DNA is TGTGCCAGTAGTCCCCGGACAGGGAACTATGGCTACACCTTC.

In its sample, this clonotype was seen once. The CDR3 nucleotides are TGTGCCAGCAGTGCGGACAGGGTGCAAGAGACCCAGTACTTC. Its translation: CASSADRVQETQYF. The V call is TRBV12-3 or TRBV12-4, the J call TRBJ2-5, with TRBD1 matching 8 bases. The CDR3 length is 14 residues. The junction had 4 bases not matched to a gene; V was cut back by 5 bases and J by 2 bases.

The chain joins TRBV5-1 to TRBJ2-5; weak D call: TRBD1 (5 bases). Germline CDR1 SGHRS, CDR2 YFSETQ. The length of the CDR3 is 14 residues. Trimming took off 4 bases at V and 5 bases at J, with 15 bases between the two ends. The CDR3 region has the DNA TGCGCCAGCAGCAAGACGGCCTCAGGGGAGACCCAGTACTTC. It is translated as CASSKTASGETQYF.

This sequence joins TRBV6-5 and TRBJ2-2, with a possible D match to TRBD1 (5 bases). Germline values: CDR1 MNHEY, CDR2 SVGAGI. CDR3 length: 14 residues. With 2 bases removed from V and 6 bases from J, the gap between germline ends came to 10 bases. CDR3 protein: CASSYGLGAGELFF. CDR3 DNA sequence: TGTGCCAGCAGTTACGGCCTAGGGGCCGGGGAGCTGTTTTTT.

The rearrangement uses TRBV2 and TRBJ2-5, with 10 bases that match TRBD2. Germline CDR1 and CDR2: SNHLY and FYNNEI. V gave up 4 bases and J gave up 2 bases; unmatched junction bases: 4. The CDR3 spans 15 residues. The CDR3 nucleotides read TGTGCCAGCAGTGTAGCGGGGGGCCGACAAGAGACCCAGTACTTC. It translates to CASSVAGGRQETQYF.

The gene calls are TRBV30 and TRBJ2-1, with unresolved D. The CDR3 loop spans 12 amino acids. V lost 0 bases, J lost 6 bases, and 6 bases lay in between. Germline V gene sequence: CDR1 GTSNPN, CDR2 SVGIG (reference sequence). In nucleotides, the CDR3 is TGTGCCTGGAGTGTGACCTTCAATGAGCAGTTCTTC. It codes for CAWSVTFNEQFF.

This clonotype was found once. The chain joins TRBV9 to TRBJ1-2; 8 nucleotides line up with TRBD1. The V segment lost 0 bases and the J segment 6 bases; nucleotides outside the gene matches: 13. The CDR3 runs to 17 residues. Per germline, CDR1 SGDLS and CDR2 YYNGEE. CDR3 protein: CASSVGDRGRIRDGYTF. Here the CDR3 DNA reads TGTGCCAGCAGCGTAGGAGACAGGGGACGAATTAGAGATGGCTACACCTTC.

The chain links TRBV4-1 to TRBJ2-5, with TRBD2 matching 10 bases. The V gene's germline CDR1 is MGHRA and CDR2 YSYEKL. The length of the CDR3 is 17 residues. J gave up 5 bases and V 1 base, and 10 bases lay outside the gene matches. In nucleotides, the CDR3 is TGCGCCAGCAGCCAAGCTCCTAGCGGGGGCCAGCAGGAGACCCAGTACTTC. Its translation is CASSQAPSGGQQETQYF.

The chain recombines TRBV7-9 with TRBJ1-1; possibly TRBD1 for D (6 bases). Trimming shortened V by 4 bases and J by 5 bases, and 14 bases separated the two germline ends. Germline values: CDR1 SEHNR, CDR2 FQNEAQ (reference sequence). CDR3 length: 14 amino acids. CDR3 sequence: CASSSSGGETEAFF. DNA for the CDR3: TGTGCCAGCAGCTCCAGTGGGGGCGAGACTGAAGCTTTCTTT.

V is TRBV29-1 and J is TRBJ2-5, with TRBD1 matching 9 bases. J lost 4 bases, V lost 7 bases, and 7 bases had no gene match. This CDR3 region has 13 residues. Germline V CDR1 and CDR2: SQVTM, ANQGSEA. CDR3 protein: CSGKQGASETQYF. Written as DNA, the CDR3 is TGCAGCGGGAAACAGGGGGCATCAGAGACCCAGTACTTC. The full variable domain, in which reference TRBV29-1 and TRBJ2-5 provide the parts outside the CDR3, is SAVISQKPSRDICQRGTSLTIQCQVDSQVTMMFWYRQQPGQSLTLIATANQGSEATYESGFVIDKFPISRPNLTFSTLTVSNMSPEDSSIYLCSGKQGASETQYFGPGTRLLVL.

This sequence joins TRBV20-1 and TRBJ2-3, with D possibly matching TRBD2 (5 bases). This CDR3 contains 14 residues. V lost 6 bases and J 1 base, leaving 14 bases between the germline ends. Germline CDR1 DFQATT, CDR2 SNEGSKA (reference sequence). The CDR3 reads CSAPPLRGTDTQYF. The DNA for the CDR3 is TGCAGTGCCCCCCCACTGCGGGGCACAGATACGCAGTATTTT.

This rearrangement joins TRBV15 to TRBJ2-7; no firm D call. V was pared by 1 base and J by 0 bases, with 10 bases between. Germline V CDR1 and CDR2: LNHNV, YYDKDF (reference sequence). The CDR3 has 15 amino acids. CDR3 sequence: CATSRAPEGSYEQYF. CDR3 nucleotide sequence: TGTGCCACCAGCAGAGCGCCCGAAGGCTCCTACGAGCAGTACTTC.

The chain recombines TRBV2 with TRBJ2-7, with D perhaps matching TRBD1 (7 bases). This CDR3 is 14 amino acids long. V lost 4 bases and J lost 3, with 13 bases in between. CDR1 SNHLY and CDR2 FYNNEI come from the germline V gene. This CDR3 reads CASSGQGGGYEQYF. CDR3 sequence (DNA): TGTGCCAGCAGTGGACAGGGAGGCGGCTACGAGCAGTACTTC. Combining the CDR3 with reference TRBV2 and TRBJ2-7 gives the whole variable domain EPEVTQTPSHQVTQMGQEVILRCVPISNHLYFYWYRQILGQKVEFLVSFYNNEISEKSEIFDDQFSVERPDGSNFTLKIRSTKLEDSAMYFCASSGQGGGYEQYFGPGTRLTVT.

This clonotype was recorded once. J is TRBJ2-3 and V is TRBV29-1, with TRBD2 identical over 11 bases. The V and J ends lost 8 bases and 2 bases, in that order; junction bases with no gene match: 3. Germline-derived CDR1 and CDR2 are SQVTM and ANQGSEA. The CDR3 sequence is 13 residues long. The CDR3 DNA is TGCAGCACGACTAGCGGGATCACAGATACGCAGTATTTT. This sequence encodes CSTTSGITDTQYF.

V gene TRBV5-1 combines with J gene TRBJ2-1, with 12 bases matching TRBD2. V lost 0 bases, J lost 6 bases, and 4 bases stayed unmatched. Germline V gene data show CDR1 as SGHRS and CDR2 as YFSETQ. This CDR3 region has 16 residues. The chain's CDR3 is CASSLGSLAGGNEQFF. As DNA, the CDR3 is TGCGCCAGCAGCTTGGGCTCACTAGCGGGAGGCAATGAGCAGTTCTTC.